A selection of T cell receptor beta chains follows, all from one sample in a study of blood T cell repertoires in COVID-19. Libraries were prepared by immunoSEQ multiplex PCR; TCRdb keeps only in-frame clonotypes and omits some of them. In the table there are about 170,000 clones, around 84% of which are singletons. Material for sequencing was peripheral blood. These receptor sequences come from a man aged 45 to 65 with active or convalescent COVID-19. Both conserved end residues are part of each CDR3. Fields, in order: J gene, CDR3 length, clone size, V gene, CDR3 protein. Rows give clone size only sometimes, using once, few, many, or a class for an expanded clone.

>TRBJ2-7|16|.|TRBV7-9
CASSLQESGGPYEQYF
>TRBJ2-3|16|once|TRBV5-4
CASSLGTFPASDTQYF
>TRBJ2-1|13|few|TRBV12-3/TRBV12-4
CASSYSGRYEQFF
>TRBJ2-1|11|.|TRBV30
CAWTIYNEQFF
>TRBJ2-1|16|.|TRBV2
CASSEVGGSVIDEQFF
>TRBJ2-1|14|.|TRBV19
CASSASSTYNEQFF
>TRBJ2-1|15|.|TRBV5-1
CASSLAAGVDYEQFF
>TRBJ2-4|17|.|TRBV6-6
CASSPSSPAVAKNIQYF
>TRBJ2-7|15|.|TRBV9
CASSAGTGSTYEQYF
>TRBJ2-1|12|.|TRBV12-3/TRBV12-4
CASSSLYNEQFF
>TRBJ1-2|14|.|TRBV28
CASRSGQMNYGYTF
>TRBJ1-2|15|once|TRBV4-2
CASSQEGTGVDGYTF
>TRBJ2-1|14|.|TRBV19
CASRTTGGIGEQFF
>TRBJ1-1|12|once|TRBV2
CASRRDSKSTFF
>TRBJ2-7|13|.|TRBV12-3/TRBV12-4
CASRFAEAGGQYF
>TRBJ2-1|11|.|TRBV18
CASSPRSEQFF
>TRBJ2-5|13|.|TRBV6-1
CASSETSVETQYF
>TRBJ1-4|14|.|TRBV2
CASSPTGYNEKLFF
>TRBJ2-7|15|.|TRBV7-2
CASSLGTSGSYEQYF
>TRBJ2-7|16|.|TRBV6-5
CASSYMGQGGHYEQYF
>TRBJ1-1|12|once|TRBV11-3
CATKNGLTEAFF
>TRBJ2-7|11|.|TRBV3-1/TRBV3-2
CASSQAGEQYF
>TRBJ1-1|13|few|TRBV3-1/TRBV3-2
CASSLQGRTEAFF
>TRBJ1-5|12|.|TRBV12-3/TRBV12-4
CASSFGGQPQHF
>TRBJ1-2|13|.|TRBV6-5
CASTRELNYGYTF
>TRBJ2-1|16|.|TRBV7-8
CASSLRTSGSGNEQFF
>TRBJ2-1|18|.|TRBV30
CAWSKTSGRGGSYNEQFF
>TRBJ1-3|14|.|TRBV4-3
CASSQDWAQDTIYF